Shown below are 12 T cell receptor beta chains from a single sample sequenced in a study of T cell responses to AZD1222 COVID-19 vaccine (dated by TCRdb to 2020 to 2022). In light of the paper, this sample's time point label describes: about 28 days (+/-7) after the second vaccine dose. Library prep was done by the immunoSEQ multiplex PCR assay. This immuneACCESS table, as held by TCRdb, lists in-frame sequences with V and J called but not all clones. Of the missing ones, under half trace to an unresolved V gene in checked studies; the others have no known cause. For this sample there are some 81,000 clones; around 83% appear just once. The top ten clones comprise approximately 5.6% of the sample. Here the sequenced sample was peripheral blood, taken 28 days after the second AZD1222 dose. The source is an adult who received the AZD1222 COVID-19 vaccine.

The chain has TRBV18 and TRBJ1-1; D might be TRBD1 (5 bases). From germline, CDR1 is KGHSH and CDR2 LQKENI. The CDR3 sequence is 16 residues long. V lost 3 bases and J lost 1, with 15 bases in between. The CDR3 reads CASSPQGPRGNTEAFF. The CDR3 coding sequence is TGTGCCAGCTCACCTCAGGGCCCGCGGGGGAACACTGAAGCTTTCTTT.

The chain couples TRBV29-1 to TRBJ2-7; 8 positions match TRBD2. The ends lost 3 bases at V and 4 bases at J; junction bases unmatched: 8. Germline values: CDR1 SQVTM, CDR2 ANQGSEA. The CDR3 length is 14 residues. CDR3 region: CSVEGSGDPYEQYF. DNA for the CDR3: TGCAGCGTTGAGGGTAGCGGGGACCCTTACGAGCAGTACTTC.

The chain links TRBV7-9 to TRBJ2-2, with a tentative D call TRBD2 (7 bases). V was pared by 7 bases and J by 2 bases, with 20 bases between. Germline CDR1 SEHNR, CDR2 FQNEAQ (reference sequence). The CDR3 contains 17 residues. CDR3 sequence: CASTPVEAGANTGELFF. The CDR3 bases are TGTGCCAGCACCCCAGTTGAGGCGGGGGCAAACACCGGGGAGCTGTTTTTT.

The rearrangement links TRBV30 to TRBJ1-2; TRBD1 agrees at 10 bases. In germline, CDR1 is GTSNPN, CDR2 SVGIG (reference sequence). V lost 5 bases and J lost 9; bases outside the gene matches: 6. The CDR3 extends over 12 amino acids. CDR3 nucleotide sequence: TGTGCCTGGGACCTGGGACAGGGGAGCTACACCTTC. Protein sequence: CAWDLGQGSYTF.

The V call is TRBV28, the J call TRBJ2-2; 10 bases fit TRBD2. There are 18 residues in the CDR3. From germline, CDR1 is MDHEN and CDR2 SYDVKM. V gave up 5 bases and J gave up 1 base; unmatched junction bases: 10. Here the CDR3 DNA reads TGTGCCAGCAGTGGGGGACTAGCGACTCCCCTGAACACCGGGGAGCTGTTTTTT. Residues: CASSGGLATPLNTGELFF.

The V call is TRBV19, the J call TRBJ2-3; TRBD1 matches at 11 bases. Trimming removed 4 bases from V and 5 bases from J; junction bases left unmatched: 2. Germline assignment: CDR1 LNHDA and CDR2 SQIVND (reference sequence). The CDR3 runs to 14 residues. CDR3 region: CASSRGQGVDTQYF. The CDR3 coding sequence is TGTGCCAGTAGTAGGGGACAGGGGGTAGATACGCAGTATTTT.

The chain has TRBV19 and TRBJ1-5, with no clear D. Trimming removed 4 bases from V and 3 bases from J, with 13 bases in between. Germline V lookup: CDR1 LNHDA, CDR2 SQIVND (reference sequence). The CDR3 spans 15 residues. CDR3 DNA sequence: TGTGCCAGTAGTAAATTGGGTGACGCCAATCAGCCCCAGCATTTT. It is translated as CASSKLGDANQPQHF.

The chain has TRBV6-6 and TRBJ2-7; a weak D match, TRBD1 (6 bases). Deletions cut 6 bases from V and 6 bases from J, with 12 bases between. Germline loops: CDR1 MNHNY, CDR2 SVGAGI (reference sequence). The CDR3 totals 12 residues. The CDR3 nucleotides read TGTGCCAGCAGCCCTACAGGGATCGAGCAGTACTTC. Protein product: CASSPTGIEQYF.

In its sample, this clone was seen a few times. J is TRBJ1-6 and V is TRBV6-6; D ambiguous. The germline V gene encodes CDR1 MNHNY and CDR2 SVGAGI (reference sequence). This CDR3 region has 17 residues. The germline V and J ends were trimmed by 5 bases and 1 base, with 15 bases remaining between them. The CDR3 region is CASSRSQAGSYNSPLHF. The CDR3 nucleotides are TGTGCCAGCAGTCGCTCGCAGGCTGGGTCCTATAATTCACCCCTCCACTTT.

The CDR3 DNA reads as TGTGCCAGCAGTTCCCAGGGGGATGAGCAGTTCTTC. Encoded protein: CASSSQGDEQFF. This chain connects TRBV27 to TRBJ2-1; 7 nucleotides agree with TRBD1. Trimming took 4 bases from V and 8 from J; bases not matched to a gene: 2. The length of the CDR3 is 12 residues. Germline V CDR1 and CDR2: MNHEY, SMNVEV (reference sequence).

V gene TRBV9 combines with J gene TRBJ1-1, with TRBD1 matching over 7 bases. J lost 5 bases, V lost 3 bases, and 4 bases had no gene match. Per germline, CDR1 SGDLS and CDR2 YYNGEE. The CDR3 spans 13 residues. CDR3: CASSAYRGTEAFF. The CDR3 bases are TGTGCCAGCAGCGCCTACAGGGGAACTGAAGCTTTCTTT.

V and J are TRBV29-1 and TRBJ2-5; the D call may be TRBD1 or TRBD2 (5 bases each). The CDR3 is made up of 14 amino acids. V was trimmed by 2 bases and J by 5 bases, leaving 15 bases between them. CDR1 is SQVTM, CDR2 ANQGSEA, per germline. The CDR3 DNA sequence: TGCAGCGTTGAACCTCAGGGAGTTGGGGAGACCCAGTACTTC. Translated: CSVEPQGVGETQYF.